This T cell receptor (beta chain) was identified during a study of cytomegalovirus exposure and HLA in healthy donors. Findings and limits, study-wide: It was only CMV serostatus that was available as immune exposure information. Later analysis associated a missense DCLRE1C variant with TCR beta V- and J-gene trimming. After further analysis at a later stage, 15,000 to 20,000 TCR beta sequences were associated with HLA alleles at 0.05 false discovery rate.

Deletions cut 3 bases from V and 5 bases from J, with 14 bases between. The CDR3 has 14 amino acids. Looked up from germline, CDR1 is LNHDA and CDR2 is SQIVND (reference sequence). Details on this clone: Its specificity is unknown.

PCR was performed using 60 Vbeta and 13 Jbeta primers. Clones were read by immunoSEQ multiplex PCR, and TCRdb kept only the in-frame ones, dropping some. The repertoire holds around 130,000 clones, with roughly 87% as singletons. The origin of this receptor is a woman younger than 30 in good health and CMV-seronegative. Sequenced material: PBMCs. V and J are TRBV19 and TRBJ2-7; the D gene is possibly TRBD2 (6 bases). For the CDR3, the DNA is TGTGCCAGTAGTATGCCGGGACTCATAGACGAGCAGTACTTC. Amino acid sequence: CASSMPGLIDEQYF.